One and the same sample provided the 28 T cell receptor beta chains below, sequenced in a study of cytomegalovirus exposure and HLA in healthy donors. Primers included in the PCR were 60 Vbeta and 13 Jbeta primers. Profiled with immunoSEQ multiplex PCR; TCRdb holds only in-frame clones, not every one. The table includes some 160,000 clones, roughly 80% detected once. Sequencing was done on a sample of PBMCs. These receptors were taken from a man aged 55 to 70 in good health and CMV-seronegative.

A remark on this clone: One end of the junction varies from germline; a read error may be responsible. This chain joins TRBV7-9 and TRBJ1-4; perhaps TRBD1 as D (6 bases). The length of the CDR3 is 12 residues. Germline V gene lookup returns CDR1 SEHNR and CDR2 FQNEAQ (reference sequence). For the CDR3, the DNA is TGTTCCAGCAGCGAACAGGGTGAAAAACTGTTTTTT. It is translated as CSSSEQGEKLFF. The full variable domain, its missing parts supplied by reference TRBV7-9 and TRBJ1-4, is DTGVSQNPRHKITKRGQNVTFRCDPISEHNRLYWYRQTLGQGPEFLTYFQNEAQLEKSRLLSDRFSAERPKGSFSTLEIQRTEQGDSAMYLCSSSEQGEKLFFGSGTQLSVL.

The chain employs TRBV7-3 and TRBJ1-2, with 12 nucleotides matching TRBD1. The germline gives CDR1 SGHTA, CDR2 FQGTGA. Germline trimming cut 1 base from V and 3 bases from J; bases unmatched to any gene: 9. The CDR3 extends over 18 amino acids. This CDR3 reads CASSLSPRDRGRDYGYTF. The CDR3 coding sequence is TGTGCCAGCAGCTTAAGCCCCCGGGACAGGGGGCGCGACTATGGCTACACCTTC.

The rearrangement joins TRBV30 to TRBJ2-1, with a tentative D call TRBD2 (5 bases). V lost 0 bases, J lost 7 bases, and 10 bases lay in between. There are 13 residues in the CDR3. Germline CDR1 is GTSNPN and CDR2 is SVGIG (reference sequence). The CDR3 region is CAWSVLRGNEQFF. The CDR3 DNA reads as TGTGCCTGGAGTGTACTAAGAGGGAATGAGCAGTTCTTC. Filled out from reference TRBV30 and TRBJ2-1, the complete variable domain reads SQTIHQWPATLVQPVGSPLSLECTVEGTSNPNLYWYRQAAGRGLQLLFYSVGIGQISSEVPQNLSASRPQDRQFILSSKKLLLSDSGFYLCAWSVLRGNEQFFGPGTRLTVL.

The chain uses TRBV5-6 and TRBJ1-1; 10 bases map to TRBD1. After removal of 4 bases from V and 11 bases from J, the junction contained 8 bases not matched to a gene. The CDR3 extends over 13 amino acids. Germline V gene data show CDR1 as SGHDT and CDR2 as YYEEEE. CDR3 loop: CASSVDRGRSAFF. CDR3 nucleotide sequence: TGTGCCAGCAGCGTAGACAGGGGGCGCAGTGCTTTCTTT.

This clone was observed once. J is TRBJ1-1 and V is TRBV2; D perhaps matches TRBD1 (6 bases). The germline V and J ends were trimmed by 6 bases and 1 base, with 15 bases remaining between them. CDR3 length: 15 residues. Germline-derived CDR1 and CDR2 are SNHLY and FYNNEI. CDR3 sequence reads: CASRYQGSPNTEAFF. CDR3 coding DNA: TGTGCCAGCAGGTACCAGGGGTCCCCGAACACTGAAGCTTTCTTT. Filled out from reference TRBV2 and TRBJ1-1, the complete variable domain reads EPEVTQTPSHQVTQMGQEVILRCVPISNHLYFYWYRQILGQKVEFLVSFYNNEISEKSEIFDDQFSVERPDGSNFTLKIRSTKLEDSAMYFCASRYQGSPNTEAFFGQGTRLTVV.

The rearrangement links TRBV2 to TRBJ1-1; 9 bases map to TRBD1. J was trimmed by 6 bases and V by 8 bases; bases with no gene match: 1. This CDR3 is 11 amino acids long. Germline CDR1 SNHLY, CDR2 FYNNEI. CDR3 DNA sequence: TGTGCCAGCTGGACAGGGGCTGAAGCTTTCTTT. Its translation is CASWTGAEAFF.

The CDR3 loop reads CASSRQGLSTDTQYF. The DNA for the CDR3 is TGTGCCAGCAGCCGACAGGGGTTGAGCACAGATACGCAGTATTTT. This chain links TRBV11-3 with TRBJ2-3; TRBD1 aligns across 8 bases. This CDR3 has 15 amino acids. Germline CDR1 is SGHNT and CDR2 is YENEEA. Trimming cost V 5 bases and J 0 bases; bases outside gene matches: 4.

The V gene is TRBV6-6, the J gene TRBJ2-1, with 8 bases identical to TRBD2. CDR1 is MNHNY and CDR2 is SVGAGI in the germline V gene (reference sequence). V shed 8 bases and J 9 bases; nucleotides not matched to a gene: 3. The CDR3 runs to 11 residues. DNA of the CDR3: TGTGCCAGCGGGGCGGGAGGTGAGCAGTTCTTC. It codes for CASGAGGEQFF.

The chain uses TRBV2 and TRBJ2-5; D call uncertain. Looked up from germline, CDR1 is SNHLY and CDR2 is FYNNEI. Trimming took 7 bases from V and 2 from J, leaving 14 bases between them. This CDR3 is 14 amino acids long. The CDR3 nucleotides are TGTGCCAGCAAAGGCGGAGTGGTACAAGAGACCCAGTACTTC. It is translated as CASKGGVVQETQYF.

The chain joins TRBV5-6 to TRBJ2-7; the match to TRBD1 covers 7 bases. The V gene's germline CDR1 is SGHDT and CDR2 YYEEEE. Trimming took 0 bases from V and 2 from J; bases not matched to a gene: 2. This CDR3 has 14 residues. DNA for the CDR3: TGTGCCAGCAGCTTGGGGGACAGTCCCTACGAGCAGTACTTC. Its translation is CASSLGDSPYEQYF. Full variable domain (missing parts from reference TRBV5-6 and TRBJ2-7): DAGVTQSPTHLIKTRGQQVTLRCSPKSGHDTVSWYQQALGQGPQFIFQYYEEEERQRGNFPDRFSGHQFPNYSSELNVNALLLGDSALYLCASSLGDSPYEQYFGPGTRLTVT.

The genes are TRBV4-1 and TRBJ1-1; D is unresolved. The CDR3 covers 13 residues. CDR1 MGHRA and CDR2 YSYEKL come from the germline V gene. Trimming cost V 3 bases and J 3 bases, with 8 bases left between them. Here the CDR3 DNA reads TGCGCCAGCAGCCAGTACACCTACACTGAAGCTTTCTTT. Translated, it gives CASSQYTYTEAFF.

This clone was detected only a few times. This chain links TRBV23-1 with TRBJ1-2, with 7 bases aligning to TRBD1. TRBV23-1 qualifies as an ORF whose function is uncertain. Trimming took 3 bases from V and 5 from J; bases not matched to a gene: 18. The CDR3 extends over 18 amino acids. The CDR3 spells CASSHKKGAEPPKYGYTF. In DNA, the CDR3 is TGCGCCAGCAGTCATAAAAAGGGGGCGGAACCACCAAAGTATGGCTACACCTTC.

J is TRBJ2-3 and V is TRBV2, with D perhaps TRBD2 (5 bases). The CDR3 contains 16 residues. V lost 3 bases to trimming and J lost 1 base, with 14 bases between them. Germline values: CDR1 SNHLY, CDR2 FYNNEI. The CDR3 DNA reads as TGTGCCAGCAGTGAGGAACTAGGCCCCGGCACAGATACGCAGTATTTT. It codes for CASSEELGPGTDTQYF.

About this clone itself: Compared with germline, one end of the junction differs, possibly owing to a read error. The rearrangement joins TRBV5-1 to TRBJ2-7; 10 bases agree with TRBD2. The CDR3 spans 16 residues. Per germline, CDR1 SGHRS and CDR2 YFSETQ. CDR3 loop: CASRPGTSAQGYDQYF. CDR3 sequence (DNA): TGCGCCAGCAGGCCCGGGACTAGCGCGCAGGGCTACGATCAGTACTTC.

The chain is built from TRBV7-8 and TRBJ1-2, with D possibly matching TRBD1 (5 bases). V was cut by 0 bases and J by 4 bases, with 15 bases left in between. CDR1 is SGHVS, CDR2 FQNEAQ, per germline. The CDR3 contains 16 residues. CDR3 DNA: TGTGCCAGCAGCTTAGCGACAGCCTCCCCCCTCTATGGCTACACCTTC. Protein product: CASSLATASPLYGYTF.

The rearrangement joins TRBV5-4 to TRBJ2-7, with D perhaps matching TRBD2 (5 bases). V was trimmed by 3 bases and J by 6 bases, leaving 25 bases between them. The CDR3 has 17 residues. CDR1 SGHNT and CDR2 YYREEE come from the germline V gene (reference sequence). The CDR3 region is CASSSARDRAGVCEQYF. The CDR3 bases are TGTGCCAGCAGCTCCGCGAGGGATAGGGCAGGAGTGTGCGAGCAGTACTTC.

This chain links TRBV6-5 with TRBJ1-2, with 7 bases aligning to TRBD1. Losses at the gene ends were 5 bases for V and 4 bases for J; bases not matched to a gene: 4. Germline CDR1 MNHEY, CDR2 SVGAGI. This CDR3 spans 13 amino acids. DNA of the CDR3: TGTGCCAGCAGTACTGACAGGGTCTATGGCTACACCTTC. Its translation: CASSTDRVYGYTF.

CDR3 amino acids: CASSSGVTGELFF. The CDR3 bases are TGTGCCAGCAGTTCCGGGGTCACCGGGGAGCTGTTTTTT. The rearrangement uses TRBV13 and TRBJ2-2; tentatively, D is TRBD2 (5 bases). V was cut by 6 bases and J by 4 bases, with 9 bases left in between. The CDR3 is 13 residues long. Germline V CDR1 and CDR2: PRHDT, FYEKMQ (reference sequence).

The rearrangement joins TRBV5-6 to TRBJ2-5; 9 nucleotides agree with TRBD2. Looked up from germline, CDR1 is SGHDT and CDR2 is YYEEEE. The CDR3 covers 17 residues. Trimming cost V 3 bases and J 4 bases; bases outside gene matches: 13. As DNA, the CDR3 is TGTGCCAGCAGCTCCCTGTTTGAGCGGGGGGCCATAGAGACCCAGTACTTC. Protein product: CASSSLFERGAIETQYF. The complete variable domain, with remaining parts taken from reference TRBV5-6 and TRBJ2-5, reads DAGVTQSPTHLIKTRGQQVTLRCSPKSGHDTVSWYQQALGQGPQFIFQYYEEEERQRGNFPDRFSGHQFPNYSSELNVNALLLGDSALYLCASSSLFERGAIETQYFGPGTRLLVL.

This clone appeared a few times. This sequence joins TRBV5-6 and TRBJ2-7; 9 bases line up with TRBD2. The CDR3 is 18 residues long. Germline assignment: CDR1 SGHDT and CDR2 YYEEEE. V lost 4 bases, J lost 3 bases, and 17 bases stayed unmatched. The CDR3 reads CASSRMVAGAKKYYEQYF. CDR3 sequence (DNA): TGTGCCAGCAGCCGCATGGTAGCGGGGGCGAAGAAATACTACGAGCAGTACTTC.

This sequence joins TRBV5-5 and TRBJ1-1, with no clear D. This CDR3 spans 13 amino acids. Germline values: CDR1 SGHKS, CDR2 YYEKEE (reference sequence). Between the trimmed V and J ends, which lost 0 bases and 6 bases, there was a span of 9 bases. CDR3 DNA: TGTGCCAGCAGCTTGGAGGGAGAAGCTGAAGCTTTCTTT. Its protein product is CASSLEGEAEAFF. Full variable domain (remainder filled in from reference TRBV5-5 and TRBJ1-1): DAGVTQSPTHLIKTRGQQVTLRCSPISGHKSVSWYQQVLGQGPQFIFQYYEKEERGRGNFPDRFSARQFPNYSSELNVNALLLGDSALYLCASSLEGEAEAFFGQGTRLTVV.

The chain combines TRBV7-2 with TRBJ1-3; D uncertain. The CDR3 loop spans 17 amino acids. Trimming pared 6 bases from V and 4 bases from J, leaving 22 bases between. From germline, CDR1 is SGHTA and CDR2 FQGNSA. The CDR3 is CASSIFARGRSGNTIYF. CDR3 in DNA: TGTGCCAGCAGTATTTTCGCCCGCGGGAGGTCAGGAAACACCATATATTTT.

The CDR3 region is CASSQDWTRQETQYF. The CDR3 nucleotides read TGCGCCAGCAGCCAAGATTGGACAAGACAAGAGACCCAGTACTTC. The rearrangement joins TRBV4-3 to TRBJ2-5; possible D gene TRBD1, 5 bases. Trimming pared 0 bases from V and 2 bases from J, leaving 10 bases between. The germline CDR1 and CDR2 sequences are LGHNA and YSLEER. The CDR3 is made up of 15 amino acids.

The table lists this clone with a few counts. The chain couples TRBV10-3 to TRBJ2-3; 9 positions agree with TRBD1. From germline, CDR1 is ENHRY and CDR2 SYGVKD. The CDR3 has 14 residues. V lost 6 bases, J lost 4 bases, and 5 bases stayed unmatched. The CDR3 sequence is CAIRDRGGSDTQYF. The CDR3 DNA reads as TGTGCCATCAGGGACAGGGGTGGATCAGATACGCAGTATTTT.

This chain links TRBV6-1 with TRBJ2-7; D is perhaps TRBD1 (6 bases). This CDR3 has 15 residues. V lost 0 bases to trimming and J lost 0 bases, with 9 bases between them. CDR1 and CDR2 (germline): MNHNS, SASEGT. CDR3 bases: TGTGCCAGCAGTGAAGCGGGACATTTCTCCTACGAGCAGTACTTC. This encodes CASSEAGHFSYEQYF.

The V and J genes are TRBV15 and TRBJ2-7, with 10 bases identical to TRBD1. This CDR3 is built from 13 residues. Germline-derived CDR1 and CDR2 are LNHNV and YYDKDF (reference sequence). The V and J ends lost 7 bases and 6 bases, in that order; junction bases with no gene match: 6. In DNA, the CDR3 is TGTGCCACCACCGGGACAGGGGCGGGCGAGCAGTACTTC. Its translation: CATTGTGAGEQYF.

The chain employs TRBV6-6 and TRBJ2-2; maybe TRBD1 (6 bases). The germline CDR1 and CDR2 sequences are MNHNY and SVGAGI (reference sequence). The V end lost 6 bases, the J end lost 1 base, and 12 bases lay between the germline ends. This CDR3 contains 15 residues. This chain's CDR3 is CASRETGRNTGELFF. For the CDR3, the DNA is TGTGCCAGCAGGGAGACAGGACGGAACACCGGGGAGCTGTTTTTT.

The rearrangement uses TRBV7-2 and TRBJ1-2, with D tentatively TRBD1 (6 bases). Germline CDR1 SGHTA, CDR2 FQGNSA. This CDR3 contains 15 residues. Trimming stripped 5 bases from V and 0 bases from J, with 13 bases between. CDR3 sequence (DNA): TGTGCCAGCAGCCCCGGGGGGCTAGCTAACTATGGCTACACCTTC. Protein: CASSPGGLANYGYTF.